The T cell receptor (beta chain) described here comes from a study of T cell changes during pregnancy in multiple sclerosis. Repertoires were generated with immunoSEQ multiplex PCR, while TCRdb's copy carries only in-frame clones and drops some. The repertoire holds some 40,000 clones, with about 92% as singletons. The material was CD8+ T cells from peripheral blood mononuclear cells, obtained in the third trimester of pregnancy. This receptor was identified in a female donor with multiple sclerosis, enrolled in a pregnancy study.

CDR3 protein: CASRQGRETQYF. As DNA, the CDR3 is TGTGCCAGCCGACAGGGGCGGGAGACCCAGTACTTC. The chain joins TRBV27 to TRBJ2-5, with 8 bases that match TRBD1. The CDR3 extends over 12 amino acids. Germline V lookup: CDR1 MNHEY, CDR2 SMNVEV (reference sequence). The V and J ends lost 8 bases and 5 bases, in that order; junction bases with no gene match: 4.